This T cell receptor (beta chain) stems from a study of T cell repertoires in cytomegalovirus infection. Whole-study context: Both CMV infection and a matching HLA type were indicated by public TCR beta signatures.

This CDR3 is 12 amino acids long. V gave up 4 bases and J gave up 11 bases; unmatched junction bases: 5. Concerning this clonotype: What it binds is not known.

Via MiXCR, TCRdb re-called the reads, giving one row per CDR3 protein. The data contain 380,000 or so distinct CDR3 sequences, roughly 34% of them singletons. Study-wide results and limits: CMV carriers having the relevant HLA were flagged by cumulative public TCR beta family frequency. Across the ex vivo response, the dominant clonotypes were HLA-C-restricted CMV-specific TCR beta clonotypes.

The TCR comes from a human donor in good health (CMV status not recorded). Some clones in this sample may be carry-over from other donors' samples. This chain connects TRBV12-3 or TRBV12-4 to TRBJ1-5; 7 positions agree with TRBD1. The input for sequencing was cultured PBMCs, taken from culture after CMV antigen stimulation. CDR3 loop: CASSSGGRSQHF. CDR3 DNA: TGTGCCAGCAGTTCAGGGGGACGGTCCCAGCATTTT.